These T cell receptor beta chains were read from a single sample in a study of OX40 agonist ivuxolimab in advanced cancers. Repertoires were generated with immunoSEQ multiplex PCR, while TCRdb's copy carries only in-frame clones and drops some. The table shows 65,000 to 95,000 clones, with roughly 88% occurring only once. The source material was CD4+ or CD8+ T cells sorted from blood, sampled in a trial of the OX40 agonist ivuxolimab. Receptors were obtained from an adult with an advanced solid tumor such as melanoma, head and neck, liver or kidney cancer. The CDR3 runs from the conserved cysteine through the conserved F or W. Fields, in order: V gene, clone size, J gene, D gene, CDR3 DNA, CDR3 protein. D genes are given only for firm matches. Rows give clone size only sometimes, using once, few, many, or a class for an expanded clone.

V gene: TRBV7-3; clone size: -; J gene: TRBJ2-3; D gene: TRBD2; CDR3 DNA: TGTGCCAGCAGCCCCAGACTAGCGGACACAGATACGCAGTATTTT; CDR3 protein: CASSPRLADTDTQYF
V gene: TRBV19; clone size: -; J gene: TRBJ1-5; D gene: TRBD1; CDR3 DNA: TGTGCCAGTAGTATACAGAGGGGGCGCATCAATCAGCCCCAGCATTTT; CDR3 protein: CASSIQRGRINQPQHF
V gene: TRBV5-1; clone size: -; J gene: TRBJ2-7; D gene: TRBD1; CDR3 DNA: TGCGCCAGCAGCTTGGATACAGGGGGCTTACTCGGCGAGCAGTACTTC; CDR3 protein: CASSLDTGGLLGEQYF
V gene: TRBV30; clone size: once; J gene: TRBJ1-4; D gene: TRBD1; CDR3 DNA: TGTGCCTGGAGTGTTCTGGGACAGGGTGAAAAACTGTTTTTT; CDR3 protein: CAWSVLGQGEKLFF
V gene: TRBV5-1; clone size: -; J gene: TRBJ1-2; D gene: -; CDR3 DNA: TGCGCCAGCACGGGTAGATCGGGCTATGGCTACACCTTC; CDR3 protein: CASTGRSGYGYTF
V gene: TRBV29-1; clone size: -; J gene: TRBJ1-1; D gene: -; CDR3 DNA: TGCAGCGTTGTTCCCGGAGGGGGTCCAGCTTTCTTT; CDR3 protein: CSVVPGGGPAFF
V gene: TRBV5-6; clone size: -; J gene: TRBJ2-3; D gene: TRBD1; CDR3 DNA: TGTGCCAGCAGCTTACCCCGGGACAGGGATACGGATACGCAGTATTTT; CDR3 protein: CASSLPRDRDTDTQYF
V gene: TRBV6-6; clone size: -; J gene: TRBJ1-1; D gene: -; CDR3 DNA: TGTGCCAGCAGCCCGGGGGCGCGGAACACTGAAGCTTTCTTT; CDR3 protein: CASSPGARNTEAFF
V gene: TRBV7-2; clone size: -; J gene: TRBJ2-5; D gene: TRBD2; CDR3 DNA: TGTGCCAGCAGCTTTTTCCTTTTGAGCGGGACAGAGACCCAGTACTTC; CDR3 protein: CASSFFLLSGTETQYF
V gene: TRBV5-1; clone size: -; J gene: TRBJ1-5; D gene: -; CDR3 DNA: TGCGCCAGCAGCTTGGACAACAATCAGCCCCAGCATTTT; CDR3 protein: CASSLDNNQPQHF
V gene: TRBV9; clone size: -; J gene: TRBJ2-1; D gene: -; CDR3 DNA: TGTGCCAGCAGCCCCCCGGCTCGCGGGGAGATACCAGTCTACAATGAGCAGTTCTTC; CDR3 protein: CASSPPARGEIPVYNEQFF
V gene: TRBV7-2; clone size: -; J gene: TRBJ2-7; D gene: -; CDR3 DNA: TGTGCCAGCAGCACCCGGGTCGGCTCAGATTACGAGCAGTACTTC; CDR3 protein: CASSTRVGSDYEQYF
V gene: TRBV5-6; clone size: -; J gene: TRBJ2-5; D gene: -; CDR3 DNA: TGTGCCAGCAGCCCCTGGGCCGTGGAGACCCAGTACTTC; CDR3 protein: CASSPWAVETQYF
V gene: TRBV19; clone size: -; J gene: TRBJ1-5; D gene: TRBD1; CDR3 DNA: TGTGCCAGTATGGAAGGGACAGGAAATCAGTCCCAGCATTTT; CDR3 protein: CASMEGTGNQSQHF
V gene: TRBV6-5; clone size: -; J gene: TRBJ2-6; D gene: -; CDR3 DNA: TGTGCCAGCAGTTACCAAGGTGGGGCCAACGTCCTGACTTTC; CDR3 protein: CASSYQGGANVLTF
V gene: TRBV5-6; clone size: -; J gene: TRBJ1-1; D gene: TRBD1; CDR3 DNA: TGTGCCAGCAGCTTGTTTACAGGGGCCAGGGATACTGAAGCTTTCTTT; CDR3 protein: CASSLFTGARDTEAFF